This TCR beta chain was obtained from a study of blood T cell repertoires in COVID-19. Libraries were prepared by immunoSEQ multiplex PCR; TCRdb keeps only in-frame clonotypes and omits some of them. In the table there are 200,000 to 300,000 clones, about 89% of which are singletons. Germline trimming cut 5 bases from V and 7 bases from J; bases unmatched to any gene: 7. This CDR3 is built from 13 residues. Per the germline V gene, CDR1 is SGHTA and CDR2 is FQGTGA. The genes are TRBV7-3 and TRBJ2-7; 8 bases are a match to TRBD1. The sample comprised PBMCs or T cells enriched from blood (not recorded which). This sequence was found in a woman aged 25-40 years who had recovered from COVID-19. The CDR3 sequence is CASSRGQGEEQYF. As DNA, the CDR3 is TGTGCCAGCAGCCGCGGACAGGGTGAAGAGCAGTACTTC.